This T cell receptor beta chain was found in a study of blood T cell repertoires in COVID-19. This clone was detected once. Sequencing used immunoSEQ multiplex PCR; TCRdb keeps in-frame clones, though not all of them. The sample shows 35,000 to 55,000 clones, over 90% of them seen only once. Germline CDR1 reads SNHLY; CDR2 reads FYNNEI. V dropped 8 bases and J dropped 0 bases, with 14 bases sitting between them. The CDR3 has 15 amino acids. The material sequenced was peripheral blood. The sequence came from a human donor in a cohort sampled during active COVID-19. This chain joins TRBV2 and TRBJ1-5; D possibly corresponds to TRBD1 (6 bases). Written as DNA, the CDR3 is TGTGCCAGCGCGGGGGCCCCGGGTAGCAATCAGCCCCAGCATTTT. The encoded protein is CASAGAPGSNQPQHF.